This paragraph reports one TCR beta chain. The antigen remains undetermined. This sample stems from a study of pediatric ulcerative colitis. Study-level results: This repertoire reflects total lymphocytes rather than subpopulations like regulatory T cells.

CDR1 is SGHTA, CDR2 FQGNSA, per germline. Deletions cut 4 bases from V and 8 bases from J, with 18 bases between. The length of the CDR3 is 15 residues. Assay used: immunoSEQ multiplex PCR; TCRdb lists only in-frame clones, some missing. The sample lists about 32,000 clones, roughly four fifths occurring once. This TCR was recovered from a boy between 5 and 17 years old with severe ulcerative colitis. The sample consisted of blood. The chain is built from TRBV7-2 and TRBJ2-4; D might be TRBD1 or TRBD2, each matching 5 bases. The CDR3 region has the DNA TGTGCCAGCAGCTCGGAGAGGGACGGGCGGTACATTCAGTACTTC. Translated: CASSSERDGRYIQYF.